This T cell receptor beta chain emerged from a study of blood T cell repertoires in COVID-19. Measured with immunoSEQ multiplex PCR; TCRdb has only the in-frame clones, and not every one. The table has under 55,000 clones, around 79% seen once. CDR1 LNHDA and CDR2 SQIVND come from the germline V gene (reference sequence). The CDR3 has 15 amino acids. Trimming cost V 4 bases and J 7 bases; bases outside gene matches: 9. The sequence was collected from a man aged 65 to 79 with acute or convalescent COVID-19. J is TRBJ2-1 and V is TRBV19; the match to TRBD2 covers 8 bases. Sequenced input: peripheral blood. The CDR3 nucleotides read TGTGCCAGTAGTAGACCGGGACTAGGGATGAATGAGCAGTTCTTC. Its translation is CASSRPGLGMNEQFF. Supplemented by reference TRBV19 and TRBJ2-1, the full variable domain reads DGGITQSPKYLFRKEGQNVTLSCEQNLNHDAMYWYRQDPGQGLRLIYYSQIVNDFQKGDIAEGYSVSREKKESFPLTVTSAQKNPTAFYLCASSRPGLGMNEQFFGPGTRLTVL.